Listed below are T cell receptor beta chains from one sample, sequenced in a study of long-term antiretroviral therapy in people with HIV. The method was immunoSEQ multiplex PCR; TCRdb's version includes in-frame clones alone and lacks a portion of them. Of tens of thousands of clones in the sample, around four fifths are singletons; the top ten hold under 3.5%. Sequenced material: unsorted PBMCs, taken 0.8 years after starting antiretroviral therapy. The receptors originated from a young woman with HIV. Each CDR3 is given with its conserved first and last residue. D genes are given only for firm matches. A row's size may be missing; if present it is once, few, many or a size class.

>TRBV4-3|NA|TRBJ1-2|TRBD1
CASSQRTGYNYGYTF
TGCGCCAGCAGCCAAAGGACAGGGTATAACTATGGCTACACCTTC
>TRBV28|NA|TRBJ1-2|TRBD1
CASRTTGALGYGYTF
TGTGCCAGCAGAACTACAGGGGCCCTGGGTTATGGCTACACCTTC
>TRBV4-3|NA|TRBJ2-6|TRBD1
CASRGGAGANVLTF
TGCGCCAGCAGAGGGGGCGCTGGGGCCAACGTCCTGACTTTC
>TRBV7-2|NA|TRBJ1-4|TRBD1
CASSPQGGAEKLFF
TGTGCCAGCAGCCCTCAGGGGGGGGCAGAAAAACTGTTTTTT
>TRBV5-1|NA|TRBJ2-7|NA
CASSLSRAHEQYF
TGCGCCAGCAGCTTGTCCAGGGCCCACGAGCAGTACTTC
>TRBV9|NA|TRBJ2-7|NA
CASSATWVTYEQYF
TGTGCCAGCAGCGCGACATGGGTCACCTACGAGCAGTACTTC
>TRBV7-2|NA|TRBJ2-1|NA
CASSLEFQFEQFF
TGTGCCAGCAGCTTAGAGTTTCAGTTTGAGCAGTTCTTC
>TRBV7-6|NA|TRBJ2-2|NA
CASRPGLEYGELFF
TGTGCCAGCAGGCCGGGGCTAGAATATGGGGAGCTGTTTTTT
>TRBV4-1|NA|TRBJ1-1|NA
CASSLPGGRTEAFF
TGCGCCAGCAGCCTCCCGGGGGGGCGCACTGAAGCTTTCTTT
>TRBV11-2|NA|TRBJ2-4|NA
CASTSGVDIQYF
TGTGCCAGCACTTCAGGTGTAGACATTCAGTACTTC
>TRBV19|NA|TRBJ1-5|TRBD1
CASRTGGGSNQPQHF
TGTGCCAGTAGAACAGGGGGCGGTAGCAATCAGCCCCAGCATTTT
>TRBV19|NA|TRBJ1-5|NA
CASDYREVGNQPQHF
TGTGCCAGTGACTACAGGGAAGTTGGCAATCAGCCCCAGCATTTT
>TRBV28|once|TRBJ2-5|NA
CASRRIPRDRQETQYF
TGTGCCAGCAGACGCATCCCCCGTGATCGCCAAGAGACCCAGTACTTC
>TRBV6-5|NA|TRBJ2-5|NA
CASSYLPGAPKEQYF
TGTGCCAGCAGTTACCTTCCAGGGGCCCCGAAAGAGCAGTACTTC
>TRBV27|NA|TRBJ2-5|TRBD1
CASSLGTGTGETQYF
TGTGCCAGCAGTTTAGGGACAGGGACAGGAGAGACCCAGTACTTC
>TRBV5-6|NA|TRBJ2-7|TRBD1
CASSFGDRDEQYF
TGTGCCAGCAGCTTCGGTGACAGGGACGAGCAGTACTTC
>TRBV5-4|NA|TRBJ2-4|TRBD1
CASSPGQGNIQYF
TGTGCCAGCAGCCCCGGACAGGGAAACATTCAGTACTTC
>TRBV6-5|NA|TRBJ2-2|NA
CASSYGGATGELFF
TGTGCCAGCAGTTACGGGGGAGCCACCGGGGAGCTGTTTTTT
>TRBV4-3|NA|TRBJ2-1|NA
CASSAYFNEQFF
TGCGCCAGCAGCGCGTATTTCAATGAGCAGTTCTTC
>TRBV7-2|once|TRBJ2-6|NA
CASSFLQRQRSGANVLTF
TGTGCCAGCAGCTTCTTACAAAGACAACGCTCTGGGGCCAACGTCCTGACTTTC
>TRBV5-1|once|TRBJ1-4|NA
CASSLAARGTTNEKLFF
TGCGCCAGCAGCTTGGCAGCCAGGGGAACAACTAATGAAAAACTGTTTTTT
>TRBV5-5|NA|TRBJ1-2|TRBD1
CASTTGQNYGYTF
TGTGCCAGCACGACGGGACAGAACTATGGCTACACCTTC
>TRBV27|NA|TRBJ2-2|NA
CASSLGRRRRGQGVRANTGELFF
TGTGCCAGCAGTTTAGGGCGTCGTCGTCGGGGGCAGGGGGTCAGGGCGAACACCGGGGAGCTGTTTTTT
>TRBV18|NA|TRBJ2-7|NA
CASSPYRLRAHEQYF
TGTGCCAGCTCACCTTACAGGCTTCGGGCCCACGAGCAGTACTTC
>TRBV10-3|NA|TRBJ2-1|NA
CAISKASEEEAEQFF
TGTGCCATCTCAAAAGCATCTGAGGAGGAGGCTGAGCAGTTCTTC
>TRBV11-3|NA|TRBJ2-2|NA
CASSLSGELFF
TGTGCCAGCAGCTTGAGCGGGGAGCTGTTTTTT
>TRBV7-3|NA|TRBJ1-1|NA
CASSLNGGQGTEAFF
TGTGCCAGCAGCTTAAACGGGGGGCAGGGCACTGAAGCTTTCTTT
>TRBV6-1|NA|TRBJ2-3|NA
CASSEAFWLGGTDTQYF
TGTGCCAGCAGTGAAGCCTTTTGGTTAGGGGGGACAGATACGCAGTATTTT
>TRBV19|NA|TRBJ2-7|NA
CASSPIGGYEQYF
TGTGCCAGTAGCCCCATTGGGGGCTACGAGCAGTACTTC
>TRBV7-2|NA|TRBJ1-2|NA
CASSYTSGHLYGYTF
TGTGCCAGCAGCTACACCTCCGGGCATCTCTATGGCTACACCTTC
>TRBV7-8|NA|TRBJ2-1|NA
CASSPHGLNEQFF
TGTGCCAGCAGCCCCCATGGGCTGAATGAGCAGTTCTTC
>TRBV7-2|NA|TRBJ2-4|NA
CASSLAAGFDAKNIQYF
TGTGCCAGCAGCTTAGCCGCAGGGTTTGATGCCAAAAACATTCAGTACTTC